This entry lists 19 T cell receptor beta chains sequenced from one sample in a study of beta chain features in type 1 diabetes. Their recognized antigens are unknown. Expressed TCRB transcripts were sequenced, since all the RNA that had been isolated was reverse transcribed. The protocol was immunoSEQ multiplex PCR, while the TCRdb copy is restricted to in-frame clones and leaves out a portion. The repertoire holds more than 250,000 clones, with roughly 13% as singletons. Study-level results: Moderate yet significant TCRB CDR3 shortening was seen in Type 1 diabetes patients in all four CD4+ subsets.

Sample: naive CD4+ T cells from blood. These receptors were collected from a man aged 25-45 years with type 1 diabetes.

The rearrangement uses TRBV12-2 and TRBJ2-5; the DNA was not used to check the table's D call, TRBD1. TRBV12-2 is listed as a pseudogene. This CDR3 spans 16 amino acids. Here the CDR3 DNA reads TGTGCAAGTCGCTTAGTGACCAGGGGAAGCCAAGAGACCCAGTACTTC. It encodes CASRLVTRGSQETQYF.

This chain joins TRBV6-5 and TRBJ2-2; possible D gene TRBD2, 6 bases. The V gene lost 5 bases and the J gene lost 4 bases, with 11 bases spanning the gap. This CDR3 contains 14 residues. The germline V gene encodes CDR1 MNHEY and CDR2 SVGAGI. This CDR3 reads CASSGGRRTGELFF. CDR3 sequence (DNA): TGTGCCAGCAGTGGTGGGAGGCGCACCGGGGAGCTGTTTTTT.

CDR3 sequence: CASIEGVNTEAFF. The CDR3, as DNA: TGTGCCAGCATCGAAGGGGTAAACACTGAAGCTTTCTTT. The chain links TRBV2 to TRBJ1-1, with D tentatively TRBD1 (5 bases). V was pared by 7 bases and J by 2 bases, with 11 bases between. The CDR3 covers 13 residues. CDR1 SNHLY and CDR2 FYNNEI come from the germline V gene.

This clone was detected only a few times. The CDR3 nucleotides are TGTGCCAGCTCACCACCAGACAGGGTGAACACTGAAGCTTTCTTT. Residues: CASSPPDRVNTEAFF. J is TRBJ1-1 and V is TRBV18; TRBD1 matches 7 bases. V lost 0 bases and J lost 0; bases outside the gene matches: 1. Germline V lookup: CDR1 KGHSH, CDR2 LQKENI. CDR3 length equals 15 residues.

This clone was counted between two and nine times. The chain combines TRBV19 with TRBJ1-5, with unresolved D. Germline loops: CDR1 LNHDA, CDR2 SQIVND (reference sequence). The CDR3 runs 15 residues. V was clipped by 7 bases and J by 0 bases, with 13 bases between them. The CDR3 sequence is CASNEGGYSNQPQHF. The CDR3 nucleotides read TGTGCCAGTAATGAAGGCGGTTATAGCAATCAGCCCCAGCATTTT.

The rearrangement links TRBV7-2 to TRBJ2-2; D is unresolved. V lost 0 bases to trimming and J lost 7 bases, with 9 bases between them. There are 14 residues in the CDR3. CDR1 and CDR2 from the germline V gene are SGHTA and FQGNSA. DNA of the CDR3: TGTGCCAGCAGCTTAGCGCATTCTAGCGGGGAGCTGTTTTTT. This translates into CASSLAHSSGELFF.

The chain is built from TRBV14 and TRBJ2-1; 7 bases are shared with TRBD1. Germline lookup yields CDR1 SGHDN and CDR2 FVKESK. V gave up 5 bases and J gave up 6 bases; unmatched junction bases: 10. The CDR3 is made up of 15 amino acids. This CDR3 reads CASSLRQGAPNEQFF. For the CDR3, the DNA is TGTGCCAGCAGCTTGCGACAGGGAGCCCCCAATGAGCAGTTCTTC.

The rearrangement links TRBV5-1 to TRBJ2-1; possible D gene TRBD2, 5 bases. Germline lookup yields CDR1 SGHRS and CDR2 YFSETQ. Trimming removed 2 bases from V and 2 bases from J, with 11 bases in between. The CDR3 has 15 residues. CDR3 region: CASSFTRGPYNEQFF. For the CDR3, the DNA is TGCGCCAGCAGCTTTACTAGAGGGCCCTACAATGAGCAGTTCTTC.

This clone was recorded a few times. The chain recombines TRBV10-3 with TRBJ2-2; 7 bases are a match to TRBD2. The CDR3 length is 13 residues. From germline, CDR1 is ENHRY and CDR2 SYGVKD. V dropped 11 bases and J dropped 1; count of bases not matched to a gene: 4. CDR3 coding DNA: TGTGCCGTGGGAGGGCAGAACACCGGGGAGCTGTTTTTT. This gives the protein CAVGGQNTGELFF.

The chain is built from TRBV2 and TRBJ2-1, with D possibly matching TRBD1 (6 bases). V was cut by 6 bases and J by 6 bases, with 15 bases left in between. Germline-derived CDR1 and CDR2 are SNHLY and FYNNEI. The CDR3 covers 14 residues. CDR3 DNA: TGTGCCAGCAGACCCGGACAGCGGACCAATGAGCAGTTCTTC. Protein sequence: CASRPGQRTNEQFF.

This clone was found a few times. The J gene is TRBJ2-5, the V gene TRBV27, with 10 bases aligning to TRBD2. Germline V lookup: CDR1 MNHEY, CDR2 SMNVEV (reference sequence). The CDR3 runs 16 residues. After removal of 5 bases from V and 5 bases from J, the junction contained 11 bases not matched to a gene. The CDR3 region is CASSVRLAGTGETQYF. The CDR3 nucleotides are TGTGCCAGCAGTGTCCGACTAGCGGGTACGGGGGAGACCCAGTACTTC.

The rearrangement uses TRBV5-6 and TRBJ1-1; D remains ambiguous. The V gene lost 5 bases and the J gene lost 1 base, with 9 bases spanning the gap. The CDR3 totals 13 residues. In germline, CDR1 is SGHDT, CDR2 YYEEEE. CDR3 in DNA: TGTGCCAGCAGGGAGGGCAGGAACACTGAAGCTTTCTTT. This encodes CASREGRNTEAFF.

The sample holds a few counts of this clone. This chain joins TRBV7-2 and TRBJ2-7; maybe TRBD2 (5 bases). Germline V gene sequence: CDR1 SGHTA, CDR2 FQGNSA. V dropped 4 bases and J dropped 2 bases, with 15 bases sitting between them. The CDR3 is 15 amino acids. The CDR3 spells CASSSPRGSPYEQYF. CDR3 coding DNA: TGTGCCAGCAGCTCTCCCCGGGGTTCCCCCTACGAGCAGTACTTC.

This clone appeared a few times. The chain couples TRBV11-2 to TRBJ2-3; a weak D match, TRBD1 (6 bases). The germline V gene encodes CDR1 SGHAT and CDR2 FQNNGV. This CDR3 has 15 residues. The germline V and J ends were trimmed by 4 bases and 1 base, with 12 bases remaining between them. For the CDR3, the DNA is TGTGCCAGCAGCTCTTCGGGACATCGCACAGATACGCAGTATTTT. Protein product: CASSSSGHRTDTQYF.

This chain connects TRBV29-1 to TRBJ1-1, with a possible D match to TRBD1 (5 bases). The CDR3 has 14 amino acids. V was clipped by 4 bases and J by 0 bases, with 12 bases between them. Germline assignment: CDR1 SQVTM and CDR2 ANQGSEA. CDR3: CSVVRGQVNTEAFF. The CDR3 region has the DNA TGCAGCGTTGTAAGAGGACAAGTGAACACTGAAGCTTTCTTT.

This clone has a handful of counts. The chain joins TRBV6-5 to TRBJ1-2; TRBD1 might be the D (5 bases). Trimming removed 5 bases at V and 4 bases at J, with 11 bases between. The CDR3 runs to 13 residues. Germline V gene sequence: CDR1 MNHEY, CDR2 SVGAGI. The CDR3 reads CASSPRVGYGYTF. The CDR3 nucleotides are TGTGCCAGCAGTCCCAGGGTGGGCTATGGCTACACCTTC.

This clone was seen a handful of times. This chain uses TRBV28 with TRBJ2-7; D might be TRBD2 (5 bases). The CDR3 has 12 amino acids. The germline V gene has CDR1 MDHEN and CDR2 SYDVKM. V was pared by 5 bases and J by 6 bases, with 11 bases between. CDR3 in amino acids: CASSTPSSEQYF. CDR3 DNA sequence: TGTGCCAGCAGTACTCCTAGCAGCGAGCAGTACTTC. The full variable domain, its missing parts supplied by reference TRBV28 and TRBJ2-7, is DVKVTQSSRYLVKRTGEKVFLECVQDMDHENMFWYRQDPGLGLRLIYFSYDVKMKEKGDIPEGYSVSREKKERFSLILESASTNQTSMYLCASSTPSSEQYFGPGTRLTVT.

This clone was counted only a few times. V gene TRBV20-1 combines with J gene TRBJ2-1; perhaps TRBD1 as D (5 bases). The CDR3 length is 9 residues. The germline CDR1 and CDR2 sequences are DFQATT and SNEGSKA (reference sequence). The CDR3 loop reads CTPRGEQFF. The DNA for the CDR3 is TGCACCCCAAGGGGTGAGCAGTTCTTC.

The gene calls are TRBV14 and TRBJ2-3, with TRBD1 matching over 11 bases. Germline V lookup: CDR1 SGHDN, CDR2 FVKESK. This CDR3 has 15 amino acids. V was clipped by 4 bases and J by 5 bases; unmatched bases: 5. The CDR3 protein is CASSPDRGRVDTQYF. In DNA, the CDR3 is TGTGCCAGCAGCCCGGACAGGGGGCGCGTAGATACGCAGTATTTT.